These T cell receptor beta chains were read from a single sample in a study of cytomegalovirus exposure and HLA in healthy donors. This table comes from immunoSEQ multiplex PCR, and its TCRdb copy is limited to in-frame clones, with some not included. Its listing shows roughly 110,000 clones. The specimen was PBMCs. Receptor source: a man aged 30 to 45 in good health and CMV-seronegative. CDR3s leave out the opening cysteine and the closing phenylalanine or tryptophan. The order of the fields is J gene, V gene, CDR3 protein.

j_call: TRBJ1-4
v_call: TRBV6-5
cdr3_aa: ASSYSWGGSEKLF

j_call: TRBJ2-5
v_call: TRBV6-5
cdr3_aa: ASSYSPGVQETQY

j_call: TRBJ1-5
v_call: TRBV18
cdr3_aa: ASSPRDTGEGNQPQH

j_call: TRBJ1-1
v_call: TRBV5-1
cdr3_aa: ASSLGTGDTEAF

j_call: TRBJ1-5
v_call: TRBV19
cdr3_aa: ASKYSINQPQH

j_call: TRBJ1-5
v_call: TRBV6-6
cdr3_aa: AGGTGGSNQPQH

j_call: -
v_call: TRBV2
cdr3_aa: ASRLIAGAARSSYEQY

j_call: TRBJ2-2
v_call: TRBV2
cdr3_aa: ASSLSGGTGELF

j_call: TRBJ2-3
v_call: TRBV29-1
cdr3_aa: SVGHRELTDTQY

j_call: TRBJ1-2
v_call: TRBV30
cdr3_aa: AWSATGRYGYT

j_call: TRBJ1-4
v_call: TRBV18
cdr3_aa: ASSRVPNEKLF

j_call: TRBJ2-2
v_call: TRBV5-8
cdr3_aa: ASSYTGTGELF

j_call: TRBJ2-3
v_call: TRBV18
cdr3_aa: ASSPIRTGGTDTQY

j_call: TRBJ2-1
v_call: TRBV7-2
cdr3_aa: ASSYSGIGSEF

j_call: TRBJ2-1
v_call: TRBV27
cdr3_aa: ASTGWNEQF

j_call: TRBJ2-1
v_call: TRBV5-1
cdr3_aa: ASSPRSRQGANEQF

j_call: TRBJ2-3
v_call: TRBV2
cdr3_aa: ATRRGQGGDTQY

j_call: TRBJ1-3
v_call: TRBV5-6
cdr3_aa: ASSLKLSRENTIY

j_call: TRBJ1-6
v_call: TRBV6-1
cdr3_aa: ASTGAPVPNSPLH

j_call: TRBJ2-2
v_call: TRBV9
cdr3_aa: ASSVGAGLANTGELF

j_call: TRBJ2-3
v_call: TRBV27
cdr3_aa: ASSRLAGVPSTDTQY

j_call: TRBJ2-7
v_call: TRBV5-6
cdr3_aa: ASSLGDSDFSYEQY

j_call: TRBJ2-1
v_call: TRBV11-1
cdr3_aa: ASSSRTGGKDEQF

j_call: TRBJ1-3
v_call: TRBV5-1
cdr3_aa: ASTLTGTGDGNTIY

j_call: TRBJ2-7
v_call: TRBV5-5
cdr3_aa: ASSPAPGALYEQY

j_call: TRBJ2-5
v_call: TRBV5-6
cdr3_aa: ASSMTGMETQY

j_call: TRBJ1-1
v_call: TRBV27
cdr3_aa: ASSSSTPGNTEAF

j_call: TRBJ2-5
v_call: TRBV2
cdr3_aa: ASTPGEYQETQY

j_call: TRBJ2-7
v_call: TRBV5-6
cdr3_aa: ASSPTGNYYEQY

j_call: TRBJ2-7
v_call: TRBV5-1
cdr3_aa: ASSLQGNVFEQY

j_call: TRBJ2-7
v_call: TRBV9
cdr3_aa: ASSATRQVAYEQY

j_call: TRBJ2-7
v_call: TRBV18
cdr3_aa: ASRQTGIPSYEQY

j_call: TRBJ1-1
v_call: TRBV14
cdr3_aa: ASSQGPSGREAF

j_call: TRBJ2-7
v_call: TRBV6-5
cdr3_aa: ASSYRGREQY

j_call: TRBJ1-6
v_call: TRBV5-1
cdr3_aa: ASSYGQESSYNSPLH

j_call: TRBJ2-1
v_call: TRBV5-4
cdr3_aa: ASSFPESEQF

j_call: TRBJ2-1
v_call: TRBV5-4
cdr3_aa: ASSLGSFGTSGWNEQF

j_call: TRBJ1-1
v_call: TRBV7-2
cdr3_aa: ASSLGRGRMNTEAF

j_call: TRBJ2-7
v_call: TRBV5-1
cdr3_aa: ASKLEAGAYEQY

j_call: TRBJ2-4
v_call: TRBV6-1
cdr3_aa: AGSWDPGNIQY

j_call: TRBJ1-2
v_call: TRBV27
cdr3_aa: ASSFKPYTPSGYT

j_call: TRBJ2-3
v_call: TRBV28
cdr3_aa: ASSSRQASTDTQY

j_call: TRBJ2-1
v_call: TRBV5-4
cdr3_aa: ASSLAVTGGRIANNEQF

j_call: -
v_call: TRBV5-1
cdr3_aa: ASSAGGASYEQY

j_call: TRBJ1-5
v_call: TRBV6-1
cdr3_aa: ASSGTGVQPQH

j_call: TRBJ2-1
v_call: TRBV10-3
cdr3_aa: AISDGTSGRYNEQF

j_call: TRBJ1-5
v_call: TRBV6-1
cdr3_aa: ASSESGWGNQPQH

j_call: TRBJ2-5
v_call: TRBV11-2
cdr3_aa: ASSPSETQY

j_call: TRBJ2-5
v_call: TRBV19
cdr3_aa: ASSIRRGGETQY

j_call: TRBJ2-3
v_call: TRBV15
cdr3_aa: ATSRETGDGTDTQY